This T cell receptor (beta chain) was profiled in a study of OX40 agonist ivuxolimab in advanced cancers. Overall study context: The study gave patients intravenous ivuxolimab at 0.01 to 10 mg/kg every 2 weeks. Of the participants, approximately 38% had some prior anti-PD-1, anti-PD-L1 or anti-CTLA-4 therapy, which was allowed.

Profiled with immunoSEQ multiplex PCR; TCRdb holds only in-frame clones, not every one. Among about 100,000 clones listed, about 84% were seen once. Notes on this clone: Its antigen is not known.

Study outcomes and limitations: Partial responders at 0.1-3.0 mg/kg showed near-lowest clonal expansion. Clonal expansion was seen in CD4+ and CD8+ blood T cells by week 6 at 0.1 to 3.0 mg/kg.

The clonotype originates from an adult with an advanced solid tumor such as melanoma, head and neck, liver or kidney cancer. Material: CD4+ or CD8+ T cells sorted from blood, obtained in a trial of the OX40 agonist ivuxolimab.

CDR3 region: CASRRDQQAYEQFF. CDR3 nucleotide sequence: TGTGCCAGCAGAAGGGACCAGCAGGCCTATGAGCAGTTCTTC. The genes are TRBV7-2 and TRBJ2-1, with D possibly called TRBD1 or TRBD2 (5 bases each). The V end lost 6 bases, the J end lost 8 bases, and 17 bases lay between the germline ends. CDR1 and CDR2 from the germline V gene are SGHTA and FQGNSA. This CDR3 contains 14 residues.